This note documents a single T cell receptor (beta chain) sequence. No antigen is known for it. This entry belongs to a study of cytomegalovirus exposure and HLA in healthy donors. Across the whole study: The platform used for the approximately 130 validation repertoires matched that of the approximately 710 first-cohort repertoires, a later analysis reported. Study-wide findings and caveats: Confirmation in vitro established that three CMV-associated chains were specific for CMV antigens. The authors enumerated over 150 TCR beta chains as linked to cytomegalovirus.

From germline, CDR1 is KGHSH and CDR2 LQKENI. The V segment lost 3 bases and the J segment 0 bases; nucleotides outside the gene matches: 17. The CDR3 runs to 22 residues. The repertoire was sequenced with immunoSEQ multiplex PCR; TCRdb's copy has only in-frame clones and lacks some. This sample has around 150,000 clones, with approximately 87% found just once. The sequence derives from a woman aged 25 to 39 in good health and CMV-seronegative. V is TRBV18 and J is TRBJ2-5; 15 nucleotides align to TRBD2. Sequenced: PBMCs. The CDR3 spells CASSPYALGSGTSGRYQETQYF. The CDR3 nucleotides read TGTGCCAGCTCACCGTATGCTTTAGGATCCGGGACTAGCGGGAGGTACCAAGAGACCCAGTACTTC.